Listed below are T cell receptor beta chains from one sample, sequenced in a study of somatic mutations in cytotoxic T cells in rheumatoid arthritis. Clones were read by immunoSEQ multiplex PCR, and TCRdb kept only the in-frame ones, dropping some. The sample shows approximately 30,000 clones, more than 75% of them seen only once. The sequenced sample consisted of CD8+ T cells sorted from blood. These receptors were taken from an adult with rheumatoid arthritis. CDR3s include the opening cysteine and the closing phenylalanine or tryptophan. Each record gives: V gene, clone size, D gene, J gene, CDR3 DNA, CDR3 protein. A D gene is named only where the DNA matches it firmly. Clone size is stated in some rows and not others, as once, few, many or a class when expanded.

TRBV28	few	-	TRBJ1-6	TGTGCCAGCATTGTTCGGGGGCTAATTTCACCCCTCCACTTT	CASIVRGLISPLHF
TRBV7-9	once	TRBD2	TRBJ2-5	TGTGCCAGCAGCCCTTTAGCGGGGGCCGGGGAGACCCAGTACTTC	CASSPLAGAGETQYF
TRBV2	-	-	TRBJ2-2	TGTGCCAGCGGTCCTGGGCTCCCTCCCGGGGAGCTGTTTTTT	CASGPGLPPGELFF
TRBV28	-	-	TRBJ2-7	TGTGCCAGCGGGACGATAGCTTCTTACGAGCAGTACTTC	CASGTIASYEQYF
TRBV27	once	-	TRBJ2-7	TGTGCCAGCAGTTTATCGGGGGGTAGCTCCTACGAGCAGTACTTC	CASSLSGGSSYEQYF
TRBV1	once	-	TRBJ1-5	TGCACCAGCAGTCCCCGGGGGACAGGGTGTATTCAGCCCCAGCATTTT	CTSSPRGTGCIQPQHF
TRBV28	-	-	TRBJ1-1	TGTGCCAGCAGTTTGAGGGCGGGGAACACTGAAGCTTTCTTT	CASSLRAGNTEAFF
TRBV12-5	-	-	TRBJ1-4	TGTGCTAGTGCCCCGGCAGTGGAGAGACTGTTTTTT	CASAPAVERLFF
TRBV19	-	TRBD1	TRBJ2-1	TGTGCCAGTAGTATAGACAAGGACAGGCAGTACGGTGAGCAGTTCTTC	CASSIDKDRQYGEQFF
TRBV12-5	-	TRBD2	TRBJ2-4	TGTGCTAGTGGTTTGGTTCCTAGCGGGAGTGGGAGCATTCAGTACTTC	CASGLVPSGSGSIQYF
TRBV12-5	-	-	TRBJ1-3	TGTGCTAGTGCTCTGAGCTCTGGAAACACCATATATTTT	CASALSSGNTIYF
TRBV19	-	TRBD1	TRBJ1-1	TGTGCCAGTAGTTCCGTGGGACAGGGAACGAACACTGAAGCTTTCTTT	CASSSVGQGTNTEAFF
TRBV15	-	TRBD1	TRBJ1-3	TGTGCCACCAGCAGAGGAAGGGACAGTGGAAACACCATATATTTT	CATSRGRDSGNTIYF
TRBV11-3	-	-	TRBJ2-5	TGTGCCAGCAGCTTGGGACGGGGATTTCTGGAGACCCAGTACTTC	CASSLGRGFLETQYF
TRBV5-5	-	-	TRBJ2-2	TGTGCCAGCAGCTTGTTTAAGGGTGGGGAGCTGTTTTTT	CASSLFKGGELFF
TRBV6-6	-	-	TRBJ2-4	TGTGCCAGCGGCTTCAGGCCAGATGGCAAAAACATTCAGTACTTC	CASGFRPDGKNIQYF
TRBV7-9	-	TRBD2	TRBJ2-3	TGTGCCAGCAGCCCCGGGGCGGGAGTGGGAGATACGCAGTATTTT	CASSPGAGVGDTQYF
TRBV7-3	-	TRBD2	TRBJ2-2	TGTGCCAGCAGCTCCCGAGGACTAGCGGGAGGTGGCACCGGGGAGCTGTTTTTT	CASSSRGLAGGGTGELFF